One and the same sample provided the 23 T cell receptor beta chains below, sequenced in a study of shared clonotypes between healthy human individuals. The method was immunoSEQ multiplex PCR; TCRdb's version includes in-frame clones alone and lacks a portion of them. The repertoire holds 450,000 to 500,000 clones, with approximately 78% as singletons. Sequencing input: PBMCs. The receptor set was obtained from a middle-aged woman in good health. Some clones in this sample may be carry-over from other donors' samples.

CDR3: CAWSWMGTGELFF. The CDR3, as DNA: TGTGCCTGGAGTTGGATGGGGACCGGGGAGCTGTTTTTT. This rearrangement joins TRBV30 to TRBJ2-2; D call uncertain. The V end was cut by 2 bases, the J end by 5 bases, with 9 bases between. Germline lookup yields CDR1 GTSNPN and CDR2 SVGIG (reference sequence). The CDR3 has 13 residues.

This clone counts as medium-sized. Other nucleotide sequences in the sample specify the same CDR3. The J gene is TRBJ2-3, the V gene TRBV12-5, with a weak D call TRBD2 (5 bases). Germline-derived CDR1 and CDR2 are LGHNT and FRNRAP. The length of the CDR3 is 14 residues. V was clipped by 6 bases and J by 5 bases, with 15 bases between them. CDR3 in DNA: TGTGCTAGTGGCCTGGGCGGGCAAGGAGATACGCAGTATTTT. This codes for CASGLGGQGDTQYF.

The chain has TRBV28 and TRBJ2-5; D gene unclear. The tail of the sequence fits TRBJ2-7 better, so the J call may be wrong. The CDR3 has 12 residues. Germline V CDR1 and CDR2: MDHEN, SYDVKM. CDR3 sequence (DNA): TGTGCCAGCAGTTTTCATGGCTACGAGCAGTACTTC. Protein: CASSFHGYEQYF.

This chain links TRBV30 with TRBJ1-5; unclear D gene. V shed 0 bases and J shed 1 base, with 7 bases lying between them. CDR1 and CDR2 (germline): GTSNPN, SVGIG (reference sequence). CDR3 length: 14 amino acids. The CDR3 loop reads CAWSVGPSNQPQHF. DNA of the CDR3: TGTGCCTGGAGTGTAGGGCCGAGCAATCAGCCCCAGCATTTT. Based on the CDR3 plus reference TRBV30 and TRBJ1-5, the full variable domain is SQTIHQWPATLVQPVGSPLSLECTVEGTSNPNLYWYRQAAGRGLQLLFYSVGIGQISSEVPQNLSASRPQDRQFILSSKKLLLSDSGFYLCAWSVGPSNQPQHFGDGTRLSIL.

The chain employs TRBV19 and TRBJ1-2; D call uncertain. The length of the CDR3 is 13 residues. The V gene's germline CDR1 is LNHDA and CDR2 SQIVND (reference sequence). V was pared by 2 bases and J by 0 bases, with 4 bases between. The CDR3 DNA sequence: TGTGCCAGTAGTATACGAACTAACTATGGCTACACCTTC. Translating gives CASSIRTNYGYTF.

This clone appeared a few times. The chain combines TRBV6-4 with TRBJ1-1, with a tentative D call TRBD1 (5 bases). The V gene lost 3 bases and the J gene lost 6 bases, with 14 bases spanning the gap. The CDR3 is 14 amino acids. CDR1 and CDR2 (germline): MRHNA, SNTAGT. The CDR3 spells CASSEVTGVAEAFF. CDR3 DNA: TGTGCCAGCAGTGAAGTGACGGGGGTAGCTGAAGCTTTCTTT.

This sequence joins TRBV7-9 and TRBJ2-5, with 8 bases identical to TRBD2. J lost 3 bases, V lost 5 bases, and 5 bases had no gene match. Germline assignment: CDR1 SEHNR and CDR2 FQNEAQ (reference sequence). The CDR3 is 14 amino acids. CDR3 region: CASSIGLAEETQYF. For the CDR3, the DNA is TGTGCCAGCAGCATCGGACTAGCCGAAGAGACCCAGTACTTC.

This clone was counted ten times or more. Other DNA sequences in this specimen translate into the identical CDR3. The rearrangement links TRBV15 to TRBJ2-1; D call uncertain. The V gene's germline CDR1 is LNHNV and CDR2 YYDKDF (reference sequence). V was cut by 0 bases and J by 4 bases, with 4 bases left in between. CDR3 length: 13 amino acids. CDR3 coding DNA: TGTGCCACCAGCAGAGATTCGTACAATGAGCAGTTCTTC. It specifies CATSRDSYNEQFF.

This chain's CDR3 is CASMPRDSLYNEQFF. CDR3 in DNA: TGTGCCAGCATGCCCCGGGACAGCCTCTACAATGAGCAGTTCTTC. The chain links TRBV6-1 to TRBJ2-1; 7 bases align to TRBD1. With 7 bases clipped from V and 3 bases from J, the junction kept 9 bases outside the gene matches. Germline CDR1 is MNHNS and CDR2 is SASEGT. The CDR3 totals 15 residues.

V is TRBV29-1 and J is TRBJ1-5, with unresolved D. CDR3 length: 14 residues. CDR1 SQVTM and CDR2 ANQGSEA come from the germline V gene. The V and J ends lost 5 bases and 1 base respectively, with 12 bases between them. This CDR3 reads CSVSDGWSNQPQHF. The DNA for the CDR3 is TGCAGCGTTTCTGACGGGTGGAGCAATCAGCCCCAGCATTTT.

This clone turned up a few times. The chain uses TRBV29-1 and TRBJ1-2; 8 bases match TRBD1. The CDR3 length is 14 residues. Per the germline V gene, CDR1 is SQVTM and CDR2 is ANQGSEA. Trimming took 3 bases from V and 4 from J; bases not matched to a gene: 7. CDR3 coding DNA: TGCAGCGTTGAGGCGACAGGGGATAGCTATGGCTACACCTTC. Its protein product is CSVEATGDSYGYTF.

The V and J genes are TRBV7-3 and TRBJ2-2; D may correspond to TRBD1 or TRBD2 (5 bases each). The length of the CDR3 is 16 residues. Germline assignment: CDR1 SGHTA and CDR2 FQGTGA. The V end lost 2 bases, the J end lost 1 base, and 11 bases lay between the germline ends. CDR3 nucleotides: TGTGCCAGCAGCTTACTTCCGGGGCAGAACACCGGGGAGCTGTTTTTT. It codes for CASSLLPGQNTGELFF.

The genes are TRBV7-2 and TRBJ2-2, with no clear D. V was clipped by 5 bases and J by 1 base, with 14 bases between them. The germline V gene encodes CDR1 SGHTA and CDR2 FQGNSA. The CDR3 totals 16 residues. The CDR3 loop reads CASSRRNIGNTGELFF. For the CDR3, the DNA is TGTGCCAGCAGCCGAAGAAATATCGGGAACACCGGGGAGCTGTTTTTT.

The chain couples TRBV7-6 to TRBJ2-1, with a possible D match to TRBD1 (5 bases). CDR1 and CDR2 from the germline V gene are SGHVS and FNYEAQ. The CDR3 totals 14 residues. V was pared by 5 bases and J by 3 bases, with 11 bases between. CDR3 in amino acids: CASSLRDLYNEQFF. The CDR3 region has the DNA TGTGCCAGCAGCCTCAGGGATCTCTACAATGAGCAGTTCTTC.

This clone was picked up a small number of times. J is TRBJ2-7 and V is TRBV15; 9 bases fit TRBD1. CDR1 and CDR2 from the germline V gene are LNHNV and YYDKDF (reference sequence). Losses at the gene ends were 3 bases for V and 6 bases for J; bases not matched to a gene: 9. This CDR3 region has 15 residues. DNA for the CDR3: TGTGCCACCAGCAGCCCGGGACAGGGCGTCTCCGAGCAGTACTTC. Translation gives CATSSPGQGVSEQYF.

This sequence joins TRBV30 and TRBJ2-2; 8 nucleotides align to TRBD1. The V and J ends lost 3 bases and 3 bases, in that order; junction bases with no gene match: 0. The CDR3 runs 13 residues. CDR1 GTSNPN and CDR2 SVGIG come from the germline V gene (reference sequence). CDR3 residues: CAWRTGDTGELFF. In DNA form, the CDR3 reads TGTGCCTGGAGGACAGGGGACACCGGGGAGCTGTTTTTT.

A remark on this clone: This may be a read error: a much more frequent sequence differs by one nucleotide. The gene calls are TRBV5-1 and TRBJ1-4; D unclear. V shed 0 bases and J shed 6 bases, with 9 bases lying between them. Germline V gene sequence: CDR1 SGHRS, CDR2 YFSETQ. This CDR3 region has 14 residues. CDR3 DNA sequence: TGCGCCAGCAGCTTGGGGACCGAGGATGAAAAACTGTTTTTT. Translating gives CASSLGTEDEKLFF.

The rearrangement joins TRBV15 to TRBJ2-7, with D perhaps given as TRBD1 or TRBD2 (5 bases each). The CDR3 contains 17 residues. Germline lookup yields CDR1 LNHNV and CDR2 YYDKDF (reference sequence). V lost 2 bases to trimming and J lost 7 bases, with 24 bases between them. The CDR3 is CATSRISGTDHRVEQYF. For the CDR3, the DNA is TGTGCCACCAGCAGAATCTCCGGGACGGACCATCGGGTGGAGCAGTACTTC.

The chain joins TRBV7-2 to TRBJ2-7, with TRBD2 identical over 9 bases. Losses at the gene ends were 5 bases for V and 1 base for J; bases not matched to a gene: 6. The length of the CDR3 is 15 residues. Germline V gene sequence: CDR1 SGHTA, CDR2 FQGNSA. The CDR3 nucleotides read TGTGCCAGCAGCCTGAGGACTAGCGAATCCTACGAGCAGTACTTC. It specifies CASSLRTSESYEQYF.

The V gene is TRBV30, the J gene TRBJ2-3; possibly TRBD2 for D (5 bases). CDR3 length: 13 residues. The V end lost 3 bases, the J end lost 1 base, and 8 bases lay between the germline ends. Germline V lookup: CDR1 GTSNPN, CDR2 SVGIG (reference sequence). The CDR3 reads CAWRGLGTDTQYF. The DNA for the CDR3 is TGTGCCTGGAGAGGACTGGGCACAGATACGCAGTATTTT.

The V gene is TRBV29-1, the J gene TRBJ2-2, with D perhaps matching TRBD1 (5 bases). CDR3 size: 15 residues. V was shortened by 1 base and J by 7 bases, with 16 bases between the two germline ends. Germline V gives CDR1 SQVTM, CDR2 ANQGSEA. The CDR3: CSVEGDSPPNGELFF. The CDR3 nucleotides are TGCAGCGTTGAAGGAGACAGTCCTCCAAACGGGGAGCTGTTTTTT.

This clone showed up just a few times. The CDR3 protein is CSAPIAYEQYF. CDR3 sequence (DNA): TGCAGTGCTCCTATAGCCTACGAGCAGTACTTC. The gene calls are TRBV20-1 and TRBJ2-5; D ambiguous. The DNA end is more similar to TRBJ2-7, so the J call may be wrong. The CDR3 is 11 amino acids. The germline gives CDR1 DFQATT, CDR2 SNEGSKA (reference sequence).

About this clone itself: The junction and the germline gene differ at one end; a read error may be behind it. This chain links TRBV7-9 with TRBJ1-1, with no clear D. The CDR3 length is 15 residues. The V gene's germline CDR1 is SEHNR and CDR2 FQNEAQ (reference sequence). In nucleotides, the CDR3 is TGTGCCAGCAGCTTAGGTTCGGGTACGAACACTGAAGCTTCCTTT. Its protein product is CASSLGSGTNTEASF.